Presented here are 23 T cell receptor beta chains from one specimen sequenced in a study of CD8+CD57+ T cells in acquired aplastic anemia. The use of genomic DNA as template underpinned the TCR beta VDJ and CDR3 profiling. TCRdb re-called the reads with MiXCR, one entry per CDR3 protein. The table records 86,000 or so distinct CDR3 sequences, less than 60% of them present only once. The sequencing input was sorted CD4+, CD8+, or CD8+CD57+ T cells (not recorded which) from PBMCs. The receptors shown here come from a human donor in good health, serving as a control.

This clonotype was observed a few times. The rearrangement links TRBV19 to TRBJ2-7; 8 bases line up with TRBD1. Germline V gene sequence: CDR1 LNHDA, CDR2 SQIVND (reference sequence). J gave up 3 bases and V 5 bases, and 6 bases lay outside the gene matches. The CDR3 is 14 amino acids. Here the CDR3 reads CASSYGQGGYEQYF. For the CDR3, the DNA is TGTGCCAGTAGTTACGGACAGGGTGGCTACGAGCAGTACTTC.

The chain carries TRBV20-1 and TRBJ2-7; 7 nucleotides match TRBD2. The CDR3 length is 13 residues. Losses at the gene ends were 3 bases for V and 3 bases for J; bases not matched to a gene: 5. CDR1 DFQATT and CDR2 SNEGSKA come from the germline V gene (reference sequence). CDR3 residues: CSASGTSDYEQYF. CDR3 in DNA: TGCAGTGCTAGTGGAACTAGCGACTACGAGCAGTACTTC.

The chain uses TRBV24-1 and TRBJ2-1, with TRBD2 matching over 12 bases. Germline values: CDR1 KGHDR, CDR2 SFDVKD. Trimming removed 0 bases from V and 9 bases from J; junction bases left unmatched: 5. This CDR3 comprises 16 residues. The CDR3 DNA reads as TGTGCCACCAGTGATTTGAGTCTAGCGGGAGGGCCTGAGCAGTTCTTC. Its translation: CATSDLSLAGGPEQFF.

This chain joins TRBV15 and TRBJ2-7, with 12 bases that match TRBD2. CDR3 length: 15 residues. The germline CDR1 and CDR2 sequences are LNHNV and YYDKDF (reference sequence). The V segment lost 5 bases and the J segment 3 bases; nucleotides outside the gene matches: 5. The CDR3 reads CATSLLAGGLYEQYF. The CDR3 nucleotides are TGTGCCACCAGCCTCCTAGCGGGGGGGCTCTACGAGCAGTACTTC.

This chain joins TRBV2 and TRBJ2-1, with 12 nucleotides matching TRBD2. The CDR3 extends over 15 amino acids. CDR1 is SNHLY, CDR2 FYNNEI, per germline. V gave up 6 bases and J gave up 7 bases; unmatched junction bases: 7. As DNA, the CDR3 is TGTGCCAGCAGCGCAGGACTAGCGGGGCTAAATGAGCAGTTCTTC. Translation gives CASSAGLAGLNEQFF.

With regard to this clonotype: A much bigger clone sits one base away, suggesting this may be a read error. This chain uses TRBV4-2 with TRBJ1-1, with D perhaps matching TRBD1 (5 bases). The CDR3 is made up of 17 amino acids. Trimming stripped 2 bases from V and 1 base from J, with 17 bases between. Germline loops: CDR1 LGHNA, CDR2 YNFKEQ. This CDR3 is CASSQPPGPPPNTEAFF. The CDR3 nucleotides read TGTGCCAGCAGCCAACCGCCGGGACCCCCCCCGAACACTGAAGCTTTCTTT.

The CDR3 bases are TGCGCCAGCAGACTCCAGAGTGAGGAGCTGTTTTTT. Protein product: CASRLQSEELFF. The chain couples TRBV10-1 to TRBJ2-2; D gene unclear. The CDR3 contains 12 residues. V lost 6 bases, J lost 10 bases, and 12 bases lay in between. Germline V gives CDR1 WNHNN, CDR2 SYGVQD (reference sequence).

The chain's CDR3 is CASSRGGEILKTQYF. The CDR3 nucleotides are TGTGCCAGCAGTCGGGGCGGGGAGATTTTAAAGACCCAGTACTTC. The chain links TRBV25-1 to TRBJ2-5, with a possible D match to TRBD2 (6 bases). V was clipped by 5 bases and J by 6 bases, with 19 bases between them. Germline V CDR1 and CDR2: MGHDK, SYGVNS. The CDR3 length is 15 residues. The full variable domain, with the rest looked up from reference TRBV25-1 and TRBJ2-5, is EADIYQTPRYLVIGTGKKITLECSQTMGHDKMYWYQQDPGMELHLIHYSYGVNSTEKGDLSSESTVSRIRTEHFPLTLESARPSHTSQYLCASSRGGEILKTQYFGPGTRLLVL.

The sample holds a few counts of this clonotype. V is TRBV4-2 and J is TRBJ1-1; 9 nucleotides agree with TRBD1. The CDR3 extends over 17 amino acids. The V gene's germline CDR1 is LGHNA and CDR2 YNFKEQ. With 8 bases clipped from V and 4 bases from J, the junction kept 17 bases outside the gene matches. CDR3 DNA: TGTGCCAGCTACACTGGGGACAGGGTCGGTAGTAGCACTGAAGCTTTCTTT. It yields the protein CASYTGDRVGSSTEAFF.

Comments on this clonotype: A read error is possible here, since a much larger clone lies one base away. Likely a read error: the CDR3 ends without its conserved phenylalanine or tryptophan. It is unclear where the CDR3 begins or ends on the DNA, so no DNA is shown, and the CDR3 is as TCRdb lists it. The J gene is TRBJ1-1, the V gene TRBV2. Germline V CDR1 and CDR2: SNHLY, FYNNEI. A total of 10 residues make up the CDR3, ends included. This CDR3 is CASRGPDLRS.

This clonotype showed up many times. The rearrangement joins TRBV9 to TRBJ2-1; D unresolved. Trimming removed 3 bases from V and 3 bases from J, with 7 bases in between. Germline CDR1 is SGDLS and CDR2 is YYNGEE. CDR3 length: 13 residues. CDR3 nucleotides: TGTGCCAGCAGCGAGGCCGACTACAATGAGCAGTTCTTC. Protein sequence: CASSEADYNEQFF.

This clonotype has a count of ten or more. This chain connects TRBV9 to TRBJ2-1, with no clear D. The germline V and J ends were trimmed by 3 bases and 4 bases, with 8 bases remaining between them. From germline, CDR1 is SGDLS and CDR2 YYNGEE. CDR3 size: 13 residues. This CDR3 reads CASSGTAYNEQFF. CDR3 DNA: TGTGCCAGCAGCGGAACAGCTTACAATGAGCAGTTCTTC.

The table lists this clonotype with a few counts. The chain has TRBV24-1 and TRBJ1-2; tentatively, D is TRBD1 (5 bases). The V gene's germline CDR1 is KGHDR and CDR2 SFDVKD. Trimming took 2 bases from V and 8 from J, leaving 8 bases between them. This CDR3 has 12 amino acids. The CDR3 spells CATSDWGSGYTF. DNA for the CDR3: TGTGCCACCAGTGATTGGGGGTCGGGCTACACCTTC.

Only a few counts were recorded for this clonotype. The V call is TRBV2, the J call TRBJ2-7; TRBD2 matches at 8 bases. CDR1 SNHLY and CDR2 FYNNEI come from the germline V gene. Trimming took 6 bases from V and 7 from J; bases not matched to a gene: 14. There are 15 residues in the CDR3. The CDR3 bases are TGTGCCAGCAGCCCCATTCTAGCGGGCGTCCAGGAGCAGTACTTC. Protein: CASSPILAGVQEQYF.

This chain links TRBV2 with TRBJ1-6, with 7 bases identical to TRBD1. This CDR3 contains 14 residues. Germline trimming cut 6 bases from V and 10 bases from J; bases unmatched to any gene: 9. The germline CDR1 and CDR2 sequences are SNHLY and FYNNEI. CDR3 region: CASRGDSRGSPLHF. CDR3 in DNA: TGTGCCAGCAGGGGGGACAGTCGAGGATCACCCCTCCACTTT.

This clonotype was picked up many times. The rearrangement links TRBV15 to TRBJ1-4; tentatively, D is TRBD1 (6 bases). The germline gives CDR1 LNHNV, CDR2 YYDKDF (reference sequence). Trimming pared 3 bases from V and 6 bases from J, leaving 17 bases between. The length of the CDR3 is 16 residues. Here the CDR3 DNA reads TGTGCCACCAGCAGCCCTGAGGGGGGCGCTTATGAAAAACTGTTTTTT. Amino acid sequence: CATSSPEGGAYEKLFF.

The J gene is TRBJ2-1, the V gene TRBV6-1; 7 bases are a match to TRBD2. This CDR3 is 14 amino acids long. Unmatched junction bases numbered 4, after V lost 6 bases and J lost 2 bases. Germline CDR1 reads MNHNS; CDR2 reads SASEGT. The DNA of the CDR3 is TGTGCCAGCAGACCCGGGGGGACCTACAATGAGCAGTTCTTC. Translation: CASRPGGTYNEQFF.

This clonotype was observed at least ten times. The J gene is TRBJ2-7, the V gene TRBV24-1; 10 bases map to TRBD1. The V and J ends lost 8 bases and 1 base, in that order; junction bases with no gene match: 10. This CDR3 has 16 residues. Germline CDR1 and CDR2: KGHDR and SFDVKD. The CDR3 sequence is CATKGQGSHFSYEQYF. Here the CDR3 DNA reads TGTGCCACCAAGGGACAGGGGTCCCATTTTTCCTACGAGCAGTACTTC.

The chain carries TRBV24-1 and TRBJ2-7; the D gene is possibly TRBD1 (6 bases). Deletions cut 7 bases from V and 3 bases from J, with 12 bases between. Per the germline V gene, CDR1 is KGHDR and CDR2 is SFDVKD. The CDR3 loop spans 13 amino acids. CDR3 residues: CATRGADSYEQYF. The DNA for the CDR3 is TGTGCCACCAGGGGGGCTGACAGCTACGAGCAGTACTTC.

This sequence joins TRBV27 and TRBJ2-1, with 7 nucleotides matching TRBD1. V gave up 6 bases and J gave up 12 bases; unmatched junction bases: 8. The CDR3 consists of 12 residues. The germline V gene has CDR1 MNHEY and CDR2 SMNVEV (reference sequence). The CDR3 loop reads CASSQDRVGQFF. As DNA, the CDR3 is TGTGCCAGCAGCCAAGACAGGGTTGGGCAGTTCTTC.

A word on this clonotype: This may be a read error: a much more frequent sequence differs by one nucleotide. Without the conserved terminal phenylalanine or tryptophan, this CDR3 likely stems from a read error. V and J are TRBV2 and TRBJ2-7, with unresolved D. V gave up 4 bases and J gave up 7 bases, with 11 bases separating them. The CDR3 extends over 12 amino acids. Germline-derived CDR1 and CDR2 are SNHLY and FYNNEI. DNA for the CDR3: TGTGCCAGCAGTGGTTGGGAAGATGAGCAGTACCTC. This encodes CASSGWEDEQYL.

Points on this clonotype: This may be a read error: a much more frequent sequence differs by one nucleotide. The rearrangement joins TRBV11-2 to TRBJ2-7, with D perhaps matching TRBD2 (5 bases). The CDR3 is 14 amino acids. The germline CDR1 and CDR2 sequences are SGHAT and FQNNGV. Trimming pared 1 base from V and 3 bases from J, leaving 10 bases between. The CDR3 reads CASSLGFRGYEQYF. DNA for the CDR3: TGTGCCAGCAGCTTAGGGTTCCGGGGCTACGAGCAGTACTTC.

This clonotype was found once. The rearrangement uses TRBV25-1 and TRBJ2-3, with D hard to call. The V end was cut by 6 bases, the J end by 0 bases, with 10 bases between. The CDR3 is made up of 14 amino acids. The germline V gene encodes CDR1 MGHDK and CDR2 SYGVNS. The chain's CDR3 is CASSLTFSTDTQYF. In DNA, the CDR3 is TGTGCCAGCAGCTTAACGTTTAGCACAGATACGCAGTATTTT.